Presented here are 25 T cell receptor beta chains from one specimen sequenced in a study of glioma-infiltrating T cells. The iRepertoire nested amplicon-rescue multiplex PCR amplified TCR alpha and beta CDR3s from RNA. One entry per CDR3 protein results from TCRdb running MiXCR on the multiplex PCR reads. In the table there are roughly 100,000 distinct CDR3 sequences, roughly 40% of which are singletons. Sequenced sample: glioma tissue, nonneoplastic brain tissue, or PBMCs (not recorded which). All receptors derive from a human donor with low-grade glioma or glioblastoma, undergoing nonglioma brain surgery, or in good health (not recorded which).

This clonotype was counted ten times or more. The chain links TRBV20-1 to TRBJ2-1, with 7 positions matching TRBD2. This CDR3 has 15 amino acids. CDR1 is DFQATT and CDR2 is SNEGSKA in the germline V gene (reference sequence). The V gene end was trimmed by 6 bases and the J gene end by 3 bases; junction bases not matched to a gene: 11. The CDR3 sequence is CSAIGLEGHYNEQFF. The DNA of the CDR3 is TGCAGTGCGATCGGACTAGAGGGTCACTACAATGAGCAGTTCTTC.

This clonotype was counted ten times or more. J is TRBJ1-4 and V is TRBV25-1; 8 bases match TRBD1. The CDR3 totals 15 residues. Unmatched junction bases numbered 6, after V lost 5 bases and J lost 4 bases. Germline CDR1 MGHDK, CDR2 SYGVNS. The CDR3 here is CASSWPRGLNEKLFF. Written as DNA, the CDR3 is TGTGCCAGCAGTTGGCCCAGGGGGCTTAATGAAAAACTGTTTTTT.

The rearrangement uses TRBV6-1 and TRBJ2-1; D may be TRBD2 (6 bases). Looked up from germline, CDR1 is MNHNS and CDR2 is SASEGT. The ends were cut back, 6 bases at V and 4 bases at J, with 16 bases in the middle. This CDR3 is 15 amino acids long. The CDR3 spells CASRVLEGGYNEQFF. The CDR3 DNA reads TGTGCCAGCAGAGTCTTAGAGGGAGGATACAATGAGCAGTTCTTC.

This clonotype was detected many times. The rearrangement uses TRBV6-2 or TRBV6-3 and TRBJ2-1, with D uncertain. Trimming shortened V by 2 bases and J by 6 bases, and 14 bases separated the two germline ends. Per the germline V gene, CDR1 is MNHEY and CDR2 is SVGEGT. This CDR3 has 15 residues. The CDR3 coding sequence is TGTGCCAGCAGTTACGAATCTTTTGGGCTCAATGAGCAGTTCTTC. Its translation is CASSYESFGLNEQFF.

Remarks on this clonotype: A much larger clone lies one base from this, so it may be a read error. The final CDR3 position lacks the conserved phenylalanine or tryptophan, pointing to a likely read error. The limits of the CDR3 on the DNA are not certain, so only TCRdb's listed CDR3 is given. This chain links TRBV7-2 with TRBJ1-2; no DNA check was done on the table's D call, TRBD1. 15 amino acids form the CDR3, both terminal residues included. Germline lookup yields CDR1 SGHTA and CDR2 FQGNSA. The CDR3 region is CASSLVRGQNYGHTL.

In regard to this clonotype: Relative to the germline gene, one junction end is altered; a read error may explain this. The CDR3 DNA follows: TGCAGTGCTAGAGAACCAGACCCACCCATCCACTTT. It yields the protein CSAREPDPPIHF. This chain connects TRBV20-1 to TRBJ1-6; D is uncertain. The CDR3 covers 12 residues. Per the germline V gene, CDR1 is DFQATT and CDR2 is SNEGSKA (reference sequence).

This clonotype has a count of ten or more. The CDR3 is CASSQWGTDTQYF. CDR3 nucleotides: TGTGCCAGCAGCCAGTGGGGCACAGATACGCAGTATTTT. The J gene is TRBJ2-3, the V gene TRBV14, with D uncertain. This CDR3 is 13 amino acids long. Per the germline V gene, CDR1 is SGHDN and CDR2 is FVKESK. Trimming took 3 bases from V and 1 from J, leaving 5 bases between them.

As concerns this clonotype: One end of the junction fails to match germline, which may point to a read error. The J gene is TRBJ2-3, the V gene TRBV20-1, with 8 nucleotides matching TRBD1. Per germline, CDR1 DFQATT and CDR2 SNEGSKA (reference sequence). The CDR3 spans 13 residues. CDR3 nucleotides: TGCAGTGATAGAAGACAGGGGCCTGATACGCAGTATTTT. Translated: CSDRRQGPDTQYF.

This clonotype was detected ten times or more. The chain carries TRBV14 and TRBJ1-2, with 10 bases that match TRBD1. Trimming cost V 3 bases and J 5 bases; bases outside gene matches: 6. The germline V gene encodes CDR1 SGHDN and CDR2 FVKESK. The CDR3 contains 15 residues. The CDR3 nucleotides read TGTGCCAGCAGCCAGTCCGGGACAGGGGCTTATGGCTACACCTTC. It codes for CASSQSGTGAYGYTF.

This clonotype has at least ten counts. CDR3 protein: CSARVPGVVTEAFF. The CDR3 bases are TGCAGTGCTAGAGTACCGGGGGTTGTTACTGAAGCTTTCTTT. The chain joins TRBV20-1 to TRBJ1-1, with a possible D match to TRBD1 (5 bases). V was cut by 1 base and J by 5 bases, with 14 bases left in between. Germline CDR1 and CDR2: DFQATT and SNEGSKA (reference sequence). The CDR3 is 14 amino acids.

This clonotype was seen repeatedly, ten times or more. The chain is built from TRBV14 and TRBJ1-4, with a tentative D call TRBD1 (5 bases). There are 15 residues in the CDR3. Germline V gene lookup returns CDR1 SGHDN and CDR2 FVKESK. Between the trimmed V and J ends, which lost 5 bases and 0 bases, there was a span of 10 bases. CDR3 coding DNA: TGTGCCAGCAGCTACAGGACCGCAACTAATGAAAAACTGTTTTTT. The encoded protein is CASSYRTATNEKLFF.

In regard to this clonotype: This sequence may be a read error, since a much larger clone differs from it by one base. V is TRBV2 and J is TRBJ2-3, with D tentatively TRBD2 (5 bases). CDR1 is SNHLY and CDR2 is FYNNEI in the germline V gene. This CDR3 spans 15 amino acids. V gave up 4 bases and J gave up 1 base, with 12 bases separating them. CDR3 loop: CASSANGVGTDTQYF. CDR3 bases: TGTGCCAGCAGTGCAAACGGGGTGGGCACAGATACGCAGTATTTT.

This clonotype was seen a single time. It is likely a read error, because the conserved phenylalanine at the end of the CDR3 is missing. This chain connects TRBV6-2 or TRBV6-3 to TRBJ2-7; D is perhaps TRBD1 (5 bases). Trimming stripped 7 bases from V and 0 bases from J, with 10 bases between. The length of the CDR3 is 13 residues. Germline values: CDR1 MNHEY, CDR2 SVGEGT. CDR3: CASIRGSSYEQYS. The CDR3 coding sequence is TGTGCCAGCATAAGGGGCAGCTCCTACGAGCAGTACTCC.

This clonotype was found many times. This sequence joins TRBV5-1 and TRBJ2-7; no clear D gene. This CDR3 has 17 amino acids. V lost 0 bases and J 3 bases, leaving 19 bases between the germline ends. CDR1 and CDR2 (germline): SGHRS, YFSETQ. The CDR3 reads CASSLGTSANRNYEQYF. The CDR3 nucleotides read TGCGCCAGCAGCTTGGGAACCTCCGCCAATAGGAACTACGAGCAGTACTTC.

This clonotype has ten or more counts. This chain uses TRBV9 with TRBJ2-3; TRBD1 is a possible D gene (6 bases). This CDR3 has 18 residues. Deletions cut 0 bases from V and 3 bases from J, with 20 bases between. The germline gives CDR1 SGDLS, CDR2 YYNGEE. CDR3 in amino acids: CASSVGIPLDRFTDTQYF. Here the CDR3 DNA reads TGTGCCAGCAGCGTAGGAATCCCACTAGACAGGTTTACAGATACGCAGTATTTT.

The table lists this clonotype with many counts. This rearrangement joins TRBV20-1 to TRBJ1-1; tentative D call: TRBD1 (5 bases). This CDR3 region has 14 residues. Germline CDR1 is DFQATT and CDR2 is SNEGSKA (reference sequence). Deletions cut 6 bases from V and 2 bases from J, with 16 bases between. CDR3 amino acids: CSAPKTGVNTEAFF. As DNA, the CDR3 is TGCAGTGCCCCAAAAACAGGAGTTAACACTGAAGCTTTCTTT.

In its sample, this clonotype was seen many times. The rearrangement links TRBV5-4 to TRBJ2-5; D unclear. The V end was cut by 0 bases, the J end by 1 base, with 7 bases between. The CDR3 has 14 residues. Per germline, CDR1 SGHNT and CDR2 YYREEE (reference sequence). Here the CDR3 reads CASSLGGLQETQYF. In DNA, the CDR3 is TGTGCCAGCAGCTTGGGCGGCCTCCAAGAGACCCAGTACTTC.

In this sample, this clonotype turned up many times. This chain uses TRBV12-3 or TRBV12-4 with TRBJ2-5, with TRBD2 matching 9 bases. V shed 4 bases, J shed 2 bases, and the junction held 8 bases outside the gene matches. This CDR3 region has 16 residues. The chain's CDR3 is CASSSGGGAPQETQYF. The CDR3 DNA sequence: TGTGCCAGCAGTTCGGGCGGGGGGGCCCCACAAGAGACCCAGTACTTC.

At least ten counts were recorded for this clonotype. The rearrangement uses TRBV5-1 and TRBJ2-1, with 8 bases aligning to TRBD2. The CDR3 sequence is 13 residues long. The germline V gene has CDR1 SGHRS and CDR2 YFSETQ. V shed 4 bases and J 4 bases; nucleotides not matched to a gene: 1. The CDR3 sequence is CASSAGGYNEQFF. CDR3 nucleotides: TGCGCCAGCAGCGCGGGAGGATACAATGAGCAGTTCTTC.

This clonotype appeared many times. V gene TRBV5-4 combines with J gene TRBJ2-7; TRBD2 matches at 10 bases. The ends lost 4 bases at V and 5 bases at J; junction bases unmatched: 9. In germline, CDR1 is SGHNT, CDR2 YYREEE (reference sequence). The CDR3 is 15 residues long. The CDR3 bases are TGTGCCAGCAGCCGTTCGGGACTAGCGATCCACGAGCAGTACTTC. Translating it yields CASSRSGLAIHEQYF.

The rearrangement uses TRBV5-1 and TRBJ2-1; D may be TRBD2 (5 bases). In germline, CDR1 is SGHRS, CDR2 YFSETQ. CDR3 length: 13 residues. CDR3 in DNA: TGCGTCGGCAGCTGGACTCAGAACAATGAGCAGTTCTTC. It yields the protein CVGSWTQNNEQFF. The variable domain in full, completed from reference TRBV5-1 and TRBJ2-1, reads KAGVTQTPRYLIKTRGQQVTLSCSPISGHRSVSWYQQTPGQGLQFLFEYFSETQRNKGNFPGRFSGRQFSNSRSEMNVSTLELGDSALYLCVGSWTQNNEQFFGPGTRLTVL.

Of note for this clonotype: Likely a read error: the CDR3 ends without its conserved phenylalanine or tryptophan. The genes are TRBV20-1 and TRBJ2-3; D not resolved. V lost 1 base, J lost 2 bases, and 10 bases lay in between. Germline V gives CDR1 DFQATT, CDR2 SNEGSKA (reference sequence). The CDR3 contains 14 residues. In nucleotides, the CDR3 is TGCAGTGCTAGAGGTCCAGCCCTCACAGATACGCAGTATTAT. It is translated as CSARGPALTDTQYY.

With regard to this clonotype: Germline and junction disagree at one end, which may indicate a read error. The genes are TRBV19 and TRBJ1-5; 7 bases map to TRBD1. CDR1 is LNHDA and CDR2 is SQIVND in the germline V gene (reference sequence). The CDR3 is 17 amino acids. DNA of the CDR3: TGTGCCAGTAGTATCCGGGGGACAGTCACGGGCAATCAGCCCCAGCGTTTT. It translates to CASSIRGTVTGNQPQRF. The whole variable domain, filled in from reference TRBV19 and TRBJ1-5, reads DGGITQSPKYLFRKEGQNVTLSCEQNLNHDAMYWYRQDPGQGLRLIYYSQIVNDFQKGDIAEGYSVSREKKESFPLTVTSAQKNPTAFYLCASSIRGTVTGNQPQRFGDGTRLSIL.

This clonotype showed up just once. This chain uses TRBV12-3 or TRBV12-4 with TRBJ2-5; 9 bases line up with TRBD2. The CDR3 loop spans 17 amino acids. Losses at the gene ends were 2 bases for V and 3 bases for J; bases not matched to a gene: 10. In nucleotides, the CDR3 is TGTGCCAGCAGTTTAAGTCTGTCTAGCGGGACCGAAGAGACCCAGTACTTC. Residues: CASSLSLSSGTEETQYF.

About this clonotype itself: Being one base from a much bigger clone, this may be a read error. The chain is built from TRBV24-1 and TRBJ1-5; D gene uncertain. The CDR3 contains 16 residues. In germline, CDR1 is KGHDR, CDR2 SFDVKD. The CDR3 DNA follows: TGTGCCACCAGTGCCAGAAGGTCTAAGGGCAATCAGCCCAAGCATTTT. Translating gives CATSARRSKGNQPKHF.